Listed below are T cell receptor beta chains from one sample, sequenced in a study of cytomegalovirus exposure and HLA in healthy donors. Generated by immunoSEQ multiplex PCR, the TCRdb table keeps only in-frame clones and is missing some. The data show around 90,000 clones, with around 62% seen just once and around 5.5% held by the top ten. The sequenced material came from PBMCs. These receptors originate from a woman between 25 and 40 years old in good health and CMV-seropositive. Both conserved end residues are trimmed from each CDR3.

TRBV9	TRBJ2-1	ASSVNRGQTYNEQF
TRBV6-6	TRBJ1-1	ASRQREEAF
TRBV11-2	TRBJ2-5	ASSPDSGVLETQY
TRBV7-2	TRBJ2-7	ASSFGLASSYEQY
TRBV5-1	TRBJ2-7	ASSLTVSYEQY
TRBV5-6	TRBJ2-1	ASSLGGQGFHNEQF
TRBV30	TRBJ1-1	ASSRSGTEAF
TRBV7-9	TRBJ2-3	ASSLADYTDTQY
TRBV7-8	TRBJ1-5	ASSLGDRGPGGNQPQH
TRBV5-4	TRBJ1-1	ASTMGQPSEAF
TRBV2	TRBJ2-7	ASSIQYEQY
TRBV9	TRBJ1-4	ASSATGDIWEKLF